A single sample gave rise to the 20 T cell receptor beta chains below, sequenced in a study of T cells after yellow fever vaccination. A single record per CDR3 protein comes from TCRdb applying MiXCR to the 5' RACE reads. Here the sample spans some 300,000 distinct CDR3 sequences, roughly 9% being singletons. Specimen: CD4+ T cells sorted from PBMCs, collected 5 days after the yellow fever booster vaccination. Receptors were obtained from a man younger than 30 who received the YFV17D yellow fever vaccine.

The chain combines TRBV29-1 with TRBJ1-2; maybe TRBD1 (6 bases). The CDR3 is made up of 14 amino acids. V lost 6 bases, J lost 7 bases, and 21 bases lay in between. Germline V gene lookup returns CDR1 SQVTM and CDR2 ANQGSEA. DNA for the CDR3: TGCAGCGTCCAGACTGGGGGCACTTATGGTGGCTACACCTTC. This codes for CSVQTGGTYGGYTF.

This clonotype turned up a few times. The V gene is TRBV7-9, the J gene TRBJ2-2; TRBD1 might be the D (7 bases). V shed 5 bases and J shed 4 bases, with 14 bases lying between them. Germline CDR1 reads SEHNR; CDR2 reads FQNEAQ (reference sequence). There are 15 residues in the CDR3. Here the CDR3 DNA reads TGTGCCAGCAGCGACGGGACAGCGGGCACCGGGGAGCTGTTTTTT. It specifies CASSDGTAGTGELFF. Full variable domain (remainder filled in from reference TRBV7-9 and TRBJ2-2): DTGVSQNPRHKITKRGQNVTFRCDPISEHNRLYWYRQTLGQGPEFLTYFQNEAQLEKSRLLSDRFSAERPKGSFSTLEIQRTEQGDSAMYLCASSDGTAGTGELFFGEGSRLTVL.

This clonotype was seen a handful of times. V and J are TRBV7-2 and TRBJ2-3, with TRBD1 as a possible D gene (6 bases). The CDR3 is 13 amino acids. V dropped 4 bases and J dropped 4 bases, with 9 bases sitting between them. Germline-derived CDR1 and CDR2 are SGHTA and FQGNSA. The CDR3 here is CASSSGVPDTQYF. Written as DNA, the CDR3 is TGTGCCAGCAGCTCAGGGGTCCCAGATACGCAGTATTTT.

The chain has TRBV28 and TRBJ2-3, with 8 bases aligning to TRBD2. Trimming removed 5 bases from V and 9 bases from J; junction bases left unmatched: 1. Germline V CDR1 and CDR2: MDHEN, SYDVKM. The CDR3 loop spans 11 amino acids. DNA of the CDR3: TGTGCCAGCAGTATAGCGGGGACGCAGTATTTT. This encodes CASSIAGTQYF.

This clonotype was detected only a few times. The CDR3 protein is CASSRTGRLQETQYF. In DNA form, the CDR3 reads TGCGCCAGCAGCCGGACAGGGAGGCTTCAAGAGACCCAGTACTTC. This chain uses TRBV5-1 with TRBJ2-5; 8 nucleotides match TRBD1. The CDR3 loop spans 15 amino acids. Germline V CDR1 and CDR2: SGHRS, YFSETQ. Unmatched junction bases numbered 7, after V lost 4 bases and J lost 2 bases.

This clonotype was seen a few times. The rearrangement uses TRBV7-2 and TRBJ2-1; 8 bases are shared with TRBD2. The CDR3 spans 16 residues. Per germline, CDR1 SGHTA and CDR2 FQGNSA. Trimming removed 4 bases from V and 0 bases from J; junction bases left unmatched: 5. The CDR3 sequence is CASSYSGASSYNEQFF. CDR3 in DNA: TGTGCCAGCAGCTATAGCGGGGCGAGCTCCTACAATGAGCAGTTCTTC.

A few counts support this clonotype. The chain links TRBV19 to TRBJ1-5; TRBD1 might be the D (5 bases). Per the germline V gene, CDR1 is LNHDA and CDR2 is SQIVND (reference sequence). V was pared by 3 bases and J by 5 bases, with 8 bases between. The CDR3 contains 13 residues. CDR3 DNA: TGTGCCAGTAGTATCTTGGGGGATCAGCCCCAGCATTTT. This sequence encodes CASSILGDQPQHF.

The count of this clonotype is one. The chain combines TRBV7-3 with TRBJ2-1; 11 bases match TRBD2. The CDR3 is made up of 16 amino acids. V lost 6 bases and J lost 7; bases outside the gene matches: 11. From germline, CDR1 is SGHTA and CDR2 FQGTGA. CDR3 sequence reads: CASSRNPGLAENEQFF. DNA for the CDR3: TGTGCCAGCAGTCGAAATCCGGGACTAGCGGAGAATGAGCAGTTCTTC.

The rearrangement joins TRBV12-3 or TRBV12-4 to TRBJ1-6; D might be TRBD1 (5 bases). Trimming left V 5 bases short and J 13 bases short, with 18 bases between. The CDR3 sequence is 14 residues long. Here the CDR3 reads CASSTGSIIHPLHF. CDR3 coding DNA: TGTGCCAGCAGTACAGGTTCTATAATTCACCCCCTCCACTTT.

This clonotype was observed a few times. The rearrangement links TRBV12-3 or TRBV12-4 to TRBJ1-2; weak D call: TRBD1 (6 bases). Trimming removed 3 bases from V and 5 bases from J, with 10 bases in between. The CDR3 is made up of 13 amino acids. As DNA, the CDR3 is TGTGCCAGCAGTTTCAATCAGGGGTATGGCTACACCTTC. It is translated as CASSFNQGYGYTF.

This clonotype was counted between two and nine times. The chain is built from TRBV10-3 and TRBJ2-3, with 8 nucleotides matching TRBD2. This CDR3 has 15 amino acids. The germline V gene encodes CDR1 ENHRY and CDR2 SYGVKD. Trimming cost V 5 bases and J 4 bases; bases outside gene matches: 8. Written as DNA, the CDR3 is TGTGCCATCAGTCCCCCGGGGGGGCTCTCAGATACGCAGTATTTT. This translates into CAISPPGGLSDTQYF.

The chain employs TRBV24-1 and TRBJ2-3; 9 positions agree with TRBD1. Per germline, CDR1 KGHDR and CDR2 SFDVKD. This CDR3 contains 18 residues. Losses at the gene ends were 3 bases for V and 1 base for J; bases not matched to a gene: 10. This CDR3 reads CATSDPAGTGMGTDTQYF. CDR3 sequence (DNA): TGTGCCACCAGTGATCCGGCCGGGACAGGGATGGGCACAGATACGCAGTATTTT.

V and J are TRBV5-6 and TRBJ2-1; D gene ambiguous. This CDR3 comprises 14 residues. Between the trimmed V and J ends, which lost 1 base and 4 bases, there was a span of 9 bases. The V gene's germline CDR1 is SGHDT and CDR2 YYEEEE. The CDR3 protein is CASSLLAGYNEQFF. The DNA for the CDR3 is TGTGCCAGCAGCTTGTTGGCAGGATACAATGAGCAGTTCTTC.

The chain uses TRBV6-6 and TRBJ1-3; a weak D match, TRBD1 (5 bases). The CDR3 covers 13 residues. Trimming pared 5 bases from V and 4 bases from J, leaving 9 bases between. Germline-derived CDR1 and CDR2 are MNHNY and SVGAGI (reference sequence). The DNA of the CDR3 is TGTGCCAGCAGTCAAAACAGGGGAAACACCATATATTTT. Amino acid sequence: CASSQNRGNTIYF.

V gene TRBV7-2 combines with J gene TRBJ1-2; 8 bases agree with TRBD1. This CDR3 has 14 residues. With V trimmed by 4 bases and J by 8 bases, 9 bases remained unmatched. Per germline, CDR1 SGHTA and CDR2 FQGNSA. The CDR3, as DNA: TGTGCCAGCAGCTGGCAGGGGGCGATGGAGGGCTACACCTTC. This translates into CASSWQGAMEGYTF.

The chain employs TRBV6-1 and TRBJ2-3; 9 nucleotides agree with TRBD2. The CDR3 totals 16 residues. V was clipped by 6 bases and J by 5 bases; unmatched bases: 12. Looked up from germline, CDR1 is MNHNS and CDR2 is SASEGT. The CDR3 bases are TGTGCCAGCAGGGACCCCGCTAGCGGGGAGAGAGATACGCAGTATTTT. It specifies CASRDPASGERDTQYF.

The table lists this clonotype with a few counts. The chain uses TRBV2 and TRBJ2-7, with a tentative D call TRBD2 (5 bases). The length of the CDR3 is 12 residues. V lost 4 bases to trimming and J lost 5 bases, with 9 bases between them. CDR1 is SNHLY, CDR2 FYNNEI, per germline. The CDR3 nucleotides are TGTGCCAGCAGTGGAGGGTTCAACGAGCAGTACTTC. Amino acid sequence: CASSGGFNEQYF.

The chain couples TRBV20-1 to TRBJ2-3; 9 nucleotides align to TRBD1. Losses at the gene ends were 6 bases for V and 4 bases for J; bases not matched to a gene: 8. This CDR3 has 14 residues. Per the germline V gene, CDR1 is DFQATT and CDR2 is SNEGSKA (reference sequence). The CDR3 is CSAVGQGSSDTQYF. CDR3 nucleotide sequence: TGCAGTGCCGTTGGACAGGGGTCATCAGATACGCAGTATTTT.

The chain has TRBV12-3 or TRBV12-4 and TRBJ2-2; D may be TRBD1 or TRBD2 (6 bases each). V dropped 4 bases and J dropped 3 bases, with 15 bases sitting between them. The CDR3 sequence is 16 residues long. The DNA for the CDR3 is TGTGCCAGCAGTTACAGGGTTCCGGGGGACACCGGGGAGCTGTTTTTT. Translating gives CASSYRVPGDTGELFF.

In this sample, this clonotype turned up a few times. The chain recombines TRBV5-1 with TRBJ1-2, with D possibly matching TRBD1 (6 bases). The CDR3 loop spans 15 amino acids. The V gene lost 4 bases and the J gene lost 5 bases, with 18 bases spanning the gap. CDR1 and CDR2 (germline): SGHRS, YFSETQ. The CDR3 loop is CASSPGGGGLYGYTF. The CDR3 bases are TGCGCCAGCAGCCCAGGCGGAGGGGGATTGTATGGCTACACCTTC.